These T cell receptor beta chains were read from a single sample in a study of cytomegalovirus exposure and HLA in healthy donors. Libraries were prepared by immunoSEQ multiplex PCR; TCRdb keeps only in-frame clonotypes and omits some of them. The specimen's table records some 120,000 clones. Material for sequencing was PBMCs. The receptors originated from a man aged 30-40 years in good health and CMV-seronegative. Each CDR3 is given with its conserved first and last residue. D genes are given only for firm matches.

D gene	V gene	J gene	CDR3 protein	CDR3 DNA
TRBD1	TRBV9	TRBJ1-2	CASSNPFGTGGSDGYTF	TGTGCCAGCAGCAACCCGTTCGGGACAGGGGGCTCGGATGGCTACACCTTC
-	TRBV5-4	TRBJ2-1	CASSLAPGNEQFF	TGTGCCAGCAGCTTGGCGCCAGGCAATGAGCAGTTCTTC
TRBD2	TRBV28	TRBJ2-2	CASSSDTSGRTGELFF	TGTGCCAGCAGTTCCGACACTAGCGGGCGTACCGGGGAGCTGTTTTTT
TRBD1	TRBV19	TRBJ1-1	CATRVGQGTPEAFF	TGTGCTACAAGAGTCGGACAGGGAACACCTGAAGCTTTCTTT
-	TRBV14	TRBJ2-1	CASSQGRIYNEQFF	TGTGCCAGCAGCCAGGGGAGGATTTACAATGAGCAGTTCTTC
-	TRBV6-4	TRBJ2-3	CASSDRRGDTQYF	TGTGCCAGCAGTGACCGCCGCGGTGATACGCAGTATTTT
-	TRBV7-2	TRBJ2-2	CASSLTSRTGELFF	TGTGCCAGCAGCTTAACGTCCAGAACCGGGGAGCTGTTTTTT
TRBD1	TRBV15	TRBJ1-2	CATSLGQGAYGYTF	TGTGCCACCAGCCTCGGACAGGGGGCCTATGGCTACACCTTC
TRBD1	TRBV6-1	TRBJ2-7	CASSGLQGSSYEQYF	TGTGCCAGCAGTGGGCTACAGGGGAGCTCCTACGAGCAGTACTTC
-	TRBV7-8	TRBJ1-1	CASSVGTPDTEAFF	TGTGCCAGCAGCGTCGGGACACCAGACACTGAAGCTTTCTTT
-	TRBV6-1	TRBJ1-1	CASRQLLTNTEAFF	TGTGCCAGCAGACAGTTACTTACGAACACTGAAGCTTTCTTT
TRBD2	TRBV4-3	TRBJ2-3	CASSHLPGLAGRTDTQYF	TGCGCCAGCAGCCACCTACCGGGACTAGCGGGACGAACAGATACGCAGTATTTT
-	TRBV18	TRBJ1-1	CASSPNSEGMTEAFF	TGTGCCAGCTCACCAAATTCCGAGGGTATGACTGAAGCTTTCTTT
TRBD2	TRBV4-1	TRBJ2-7	CASNEGGPSYEQYF	TGCGCCAGCAATGAGGGAGGGCCCTCCTACGAGCAGTACTTC
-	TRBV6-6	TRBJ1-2	CASSPSQGITNYGYAF	TGTGCCAGCAGTCCCTCCCAGGGGATTACTAACTATGGCTACGCCTTC
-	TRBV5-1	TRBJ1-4	CASSLEGERTNEKLFF	TGCGCCAGCAGCTTGGAGGGGGAACGAACTAATGAAAAGCTGTTTTTT
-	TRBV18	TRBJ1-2	CASSPQGSSYGYTF	TGTGCCAGCTCACCTCAGGGGAGTTCTTATGGCTACACCTTC
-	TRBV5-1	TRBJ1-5	CASSLYGVDQPQHF	TGCGCCAGCAGCTTGTACGGGGTTGATCAGCCCCAGCATTTT
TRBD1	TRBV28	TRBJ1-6	CASSLGDRGSYNSPLHF	TGTGCCAGCAGTTTAGGTGACAGGGGGTCCTATAATTCACCCCTCCACTTT
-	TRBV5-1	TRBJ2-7	CASSLGGASSYEQYF	TGCGCCAGCAGCTTGGGGGGAGCGAGCTCCTACGAGCAGTACTTC
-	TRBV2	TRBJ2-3	CASSDRGTDTQYF	TGTGCCAGCAGTGACAGGGGCACAGATACGCAGTATTTT
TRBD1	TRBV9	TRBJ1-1	CASSLTTGETEAFF	TGTGCCAGCAGCCTGACTACAGGGGAGACTGAAGCTTTCTTT
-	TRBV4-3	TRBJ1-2	CASSQGTGSYGYTF	TGCGCCAGCAGCCAAGGTACAGGGAGTTATGGCTACACCTTC
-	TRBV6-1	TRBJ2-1	CASSEVALSYNEQFF	TGTGCCAGCAGTGAAGTGGCCCTCTCCTACAATGAGCAGTTCTTC
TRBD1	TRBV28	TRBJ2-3	CAIGRGDRGSTDTQYF	TGTGCCATCGGCCGGGGGGACAGGGGTAGCACAGATACGCAGTATTTT
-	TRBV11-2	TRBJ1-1	CASSLWGDLNTEAFF	TGTGCCAGCAGCCTCTGGGGAGACCTGAACACTGAAGCTTTCTTT
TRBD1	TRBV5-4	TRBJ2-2	CASSSTGLLPGELFF	TGTGCCAGCAGCTCGACAGGGTTGTTACCCGGGGAGCTGTTTTTT
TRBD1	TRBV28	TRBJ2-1	CASSSRDRARSYNEQFF	TGTGCCAGCAGCTCCCGCGACAGGGCCAGGTCCTACAATGAGCAGTTCTTC
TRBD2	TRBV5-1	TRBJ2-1	CASTWAGGTPRAEQFF	TGCGCCAGCACTTGGGCGGGAGGTACTCCCCGTGCTGAGCAGTTCTTC